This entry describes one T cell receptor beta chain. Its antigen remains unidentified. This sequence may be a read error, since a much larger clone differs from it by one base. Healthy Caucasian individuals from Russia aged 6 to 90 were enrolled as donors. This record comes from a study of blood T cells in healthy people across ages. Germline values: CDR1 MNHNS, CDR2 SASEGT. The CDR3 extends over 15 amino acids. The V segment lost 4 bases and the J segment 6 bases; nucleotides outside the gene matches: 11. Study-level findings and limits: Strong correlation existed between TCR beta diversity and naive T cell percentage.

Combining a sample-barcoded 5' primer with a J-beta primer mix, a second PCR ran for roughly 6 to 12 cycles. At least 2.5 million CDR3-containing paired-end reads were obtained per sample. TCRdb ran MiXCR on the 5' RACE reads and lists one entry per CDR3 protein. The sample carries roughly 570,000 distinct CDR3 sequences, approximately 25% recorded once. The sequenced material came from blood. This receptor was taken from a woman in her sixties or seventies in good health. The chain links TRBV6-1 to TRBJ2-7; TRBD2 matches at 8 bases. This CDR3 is CASSGRGGTNCEQYF. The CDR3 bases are TGTGCCAGCAGTGGCCGCGGGGGGACGAACTGCGAGCAGTACTTC.